Presented here are 22 T cell receptor beta chains from one specimen sequenced in a study of STAT5B mutations in CD4+ large granular lymphocyte leukemia. Sequencing used immunoSEQ multiplex PCR; TCRdb keeps in-frame clones, though not all of them. Of approximately 31,000 clones in the sample, roughly 70% are singletons; the top ten hold 2%. The sample comprised CD4+ T cells from blood buffy coats. The receptors were sampled from a human donor in good health.

This chain connects TRBV4-1 to TRBJ1-5, with 11 bases identical to TRBD1. CDR1 MGHRA and CDR2 YSYEKL come from the germline V gene. CDR3 length: 15 residues. The junction had 4 bases not matched to a gene; V was cut back by 4 bases and J by 5 bases. The CDR3, as DNA: TGCGCCAGCAGCCCGGGACAGGGGGTTGATCAGCCCCAGCATTTT. Its protein product is CASSPGQGVDQPQHF.

The V call is TRBV27, the J call TRBJ2-1, with 10 bases that match TRBD1. CDR1 MNHEY and CDR2 SMNVEV come from the germline V gene (reference sequence). The CDR3 consists of 15 residues. Unmatched junction bases numbered 10, after V lost 6 bases and J lost 8 bases. The CDR3 region is CASSERGQGLYEQFF. CDR3 coding DNA: TGTGCCAGCAGCGAGAGGGGACAGGGGTTGTATGAGCAGTTCTTC.

The gene calls are TRBV6-6 and TRBJ1-1; 8 nucleotides align to TRBD1. The ends lost 6 bases at V and 1 base at J; junction bases unmatched: 4. Germline V lookup: CDR1 MNHNY, CDR2 SVGAGI (reference sequence). The CDR3 covers 14 residues. CDR3 in DNA: TGTGCCAGCAGCGACAGGGGACGGAACACTGAAGCTTTCTTT. It translates to CASSDRGRNTEAFF.

Here the CDR3 reads CAWSVRLDEKLFF. The DNA for the CDR3 is TGTGCCTGGAGTGTACGGCTAGATGAAAAACTGTTTTTT. The chain employs TRBV30 and TRBJ1-4; D gene uncertain. Germline V gene lookup returns CDR1 GTSNPN and CDR2 SVGIG (reference sequence). Deletions cut 0 bases from V and 6 bases from J, with 8 bases between. This CDR3 is 13 amino acids long. The variable domain in full, with the rest retrieved from reference TRBV30 and TRBJ1-4, is SQTIHQWPATLVQPVGSPLSLECTVEGTSNPNLYWYRQAAGRGLQLLFYSVGIGQISSEVPQNLSASRPQDRQFILSSKKLLLSDSGFYLCAWSVRLDEKLFFGSGTQLSVL.

This chain links TRBV2 with TRBJ2-1; 9 bases line up with TRBD1. This CDR3 contains 15 residues. Losses at the gene ends were 6 bases for V and 5 bases for J; bases not matched to a gene: 8. The germline gives CDR1 SNHLY, CDR2 FYNNEI. In DNA form, the CDR3 reads TGTGCCAGCAGCCCGGGACAGGGTCTCCACAATGAGCAGTTCTTC. It is translated as CASSPGQGLHNEQFF.

The chain recombines TRBV5-5 with TRBJ2-5, with 14 bases matching TRBD2. Trimming at V came to 0 bases and at J to 4 bases, leaving 5 bases not matched to a gene. The CDR3 extends over 17 amino acids. Germline values: CDR1 SGHKS, CDR2 YYEKEE (reference sequence). CDR3 sequence reads: CASSLVGLAGVGETQYF. CDR3 sequence (DNA): TGTGCCAGCAGCTTGGTGGGACTAGCGGGGGTTGGAGAGACCCAGTACTTC. Combining the CDR3 with reference TRBV5-5 and TRBJ2-5 gives the whole variable domain DAGVTQSPTHLIKTRGQQVTLRCSPISGHKSVSWYQQVLGQGPQFIFQYYEKEERGRGNFPDRFSARQFPNYSSELNVNALLLGDSALYLCASSLVGLAGVGETQYFGPGTRLLVL.

This clone was observed a few times. V and J are TRBV19 and TRBJ1-1; D might be TRBD1 (5 bases). CDR1 LNHDA and CDR2 SQIVND come from the germline V gene (reference sequence). The CDR3 covers 16 residues. Trimming pared 6 bases from V and 0 bases from J, leaving 17 bases between. The CDR3 DNA reads TGTGCCAGTAGAACCCAGGGTATACGAATGAACACTGAAGCTTTCTTT. Its protein product is CASRTQGIRMNTEAFF.

This chain joins TRBV10-3 and TRBJ1-2; D is ambiguous. CDR1 ENHRY and CDR2 SYGVKD come from the germline V gene. This CDR3 is 15 amino acids long. Trimming pared 0 bases from V and 8 bases from J, leaving 16 bases between. CDR3: CAISESLDRNGGYTF. CDR3 sequence (DNA): TGTGCCATCAGTGAGTCGCTGGACCGAAACGGAGGCTACACCTTC.

The gene calls are TRBV5-5 and TRBJ2-3; D remains unclear. The CDR3 runs to 14 residues. Deletions cut 4 bases from V and 3 bases from J, with 12 bases between. In germline, CDR1 is SGHKS, CDR2 YYEKEE (reference sequence). CDR3 amino acids: CASSLLTGTDTQYF. The DNA for the CDR3 is TGTGCCAGCAGCCTCCTCACTGGGACAGATACGCAGTATTTT.

This clone was observed once. The chain couples TRBV18 to TRBJ2-3, with no clear D. This CDR3 region has 13 residues. V was clipped by 2 bases and J by 4 bases, with 7 bases between them. The germline gives CDR1 KGHSH, CDR2 LQKENI. The CDR3 nucleotides are TGTGCCAGCTCACCAATCAATGCAGATACGCAGTATTTT. Protein: CASSPINADTQYF.

This clone was seen more than once but under ten times. The chain links TRBV10-1 to TRBJ1-1; 10 positions match TRBD1. The junction had 3 bases not matched to a gene; V was cut back by 3 bases and J by 5 bases. CDR1 and CDR2 from the germline V gene are WNHNN and SYGVQD (reference sequence). The CDR3 consists of 14 residues. Here the CDR3 reads CASSEEGQGTEAFF. The CDR3 DNA is TGCGCCAGCAGTGAAGAGGGACAGGGGACTGAAGCTTTCTTT.

In DNA form, the CDR3 reads TGTGCCAGCAGCCCGCCTCCAGAAGGTGGCTACACCTTC. As protein: CASSPPPEGGYTF. The J gene is TRBJ1-2, the V gene TRBV9, with D uncertain. Germline CDR1 reads SGDLS; CDR2 reads YYNGEE. This CDR3 is built from 13 residues. V dropped 4 bases and J dropped 7 bases, with 14 bases sitting between them.

The chain links TRBV21-1 to TRBJ1-6; the DNA was not used to check the table's D call, TRBD1. TRBV21-1 is a known pseudogene. CDR3 size: 19 residues. CDR3 sequence: CASSKALLKVGHYNSPLHF. CDR3 DNA sequence: TGTGCCAGCAGCAAAGCGCTTTTAAAAGTGGGGCACTATAATTCACCCCTCCACTTT.

Here the CDR3 reads CASSSGGNGTGEPNTIYF. In nucleotides, the CDR3 is TGTGCCAGCAGCTCTGGAGGGAACGGGACAGGGGAACCAAACACCATATATTTT. The chain uses TRBV7-9 and TRBJ1-3; 10 nucleotides align to TRBD1. Trimming at V came to 4 bases and at J to 6 bases, leaving 15 bases not matched to a gene. CDR1 is SEHNR, CDR2 FQNEAQ, per germline (reference sequence). This CDR3 has 18 residues.

The chain has TRBV29-1 and TRBJ2-3; TRBD2 might be the D (6 bases). V lost 6 bases and J 2 bases, leaving 18 bases between the germline ends. Germline-derived CDR1 and CDR2 are SQVTM and ANQGSEA. The CDR3 is made up of 15 amino acids. The CDR3 sequence is CSVRASGGNTDTQYF. The CDR3 region has the DNA TGCAGCGTCCGAGCTAGTGGGGGGAACACAGATACGCAGTATTTT.

This chain connects TRBV16 to TRBJ1-6; D uncertain. CDR3 length equals 16 residues. Germline V gives CDR1 KGHSY, CDR2 FQNENV. Trimming removed 0 bases from V and 7 bases from J, with 13 bases in between. As DNA, the CDR3 is TGTGCCAGCAGCCAATCCCGCGGTGGTTACAATTCACCCCTCCACTTT. Translation: CASSQSRGGYNSPLHF.

The V call is TRBV25-1, the J call TRBJ2-1, with 14 bases matching TRBD2. Looked up from germline, CDR1 is MGHDK and CDR2 is SYGVNS. CDR3 length: 17 residues. The junction had 11 bases not matched to a gene; V was cut back by 6 bases and J by 7 bases. DNA for the CDR3: TGTGCCAGCAGCCGACAAAACGGACTAGCGGGGGGAAATGAGCAGTTCTTC. Encoded protein: CASSRQNGLAGGNEQFF.

There are a few counts of this clone. V is TRBV4-2 and J is TRBJ2-3, with TRBD1 as a possible D gene (5 bases). Germline-derived CDR1 and CDR2 are LGHNA and YNFKEQ. The V gene lost 3 bases and the J gene lost 1 base, with 11 bases spanning the gap. The CDR3 is 15 amino acids. This chain's CDR3 is CASSQTEGGTDTQYF. DNA of the CDR3: TGTGCCAGCAGCCAGACAGAAGGAGGCACAGATACGCAGTATTTT.

The sample holds a few counts of this clone. The genes are TRBV5-1 and TRBJ2-6; the D is unclear. Per the germline V gene, CDR1 is SGHRS and CDR2 is YFSETQ. This CDR3 contains 15 residues. The V end lost 0 bases, the J end lost 0 bases, and 4 bases lay between the germline ends. The CDR3 loop reads CASSLDSSGANVLTF. In DNA form, the CDR3 reads TGCGCCAGCAGCTTGGACAGCTCTGGGGCCAACGTCCTGACTTTC.

This clone turned up a few times. The chain carries TRBV11-2 and TRBJ2-1; possibly TRBD2 for D (6 bases). V dropped 5 bases and J dropped 3 bases, with 17 bases sitting between them. Germline loops: CDR1 SGHAT, CDR2 FQNNGV. This CDR3 comprises 16 residues. CDR3 bases: TGTGCCAGCAGCCTCCGGGGGTCGGGGAACTACAATGAGCAGTTCTTC. This codes for CASSLRGSGNYNEQFF.

This clone was observed a handful of times. This sequence joins TRBV14 and TRBJ2-5, with D maybe TRBD1 (7 bases). This CDR3 region has 13 residues. Germline lookup yields CDR1 SGHDN and CDR2 FVKESK. The V gene lost 4 bases and the J gene lost 5 bases, with 11 bases spanning the gap. CDR3 sequence reads: CASSPGGGETQYF. CDR3 bases: TGTGCCAGCAGCCCCGGAGGGGGCGAGACCCAGTACTTC.

V gene TRBV4-1 combines with J gene TRBJ1-1; TRBD1 aligns across 8 bases. The germline CDR1 and CDR2 sequences are MGHRA and YSYEKL. CDR3 length: 15 amino acids. J gave up 8 bases and V 1 base, and 9 bases lay outside the gene matches. The CDR3 DNA reads as TGCGCCAGCAGCCAAGCCGACAGGGGACCCTGGGAAGCTTTCTTT. Its protein is CASSQADRGPWEAFF.